The sample holds a few counts of the clone carrying this T cell receptor (beta chain). Its antigen is unidentified. The sample belongs to a study of beta chain features in type 1 diabetes. Study-level findings and limits: Fewer junction insertions and more nucleotide deletions appeared in type 1 diabetes patients.

Germline lookup yields CDR1 MNHEY and CDR2 SVGAGI. This CDR3 is 13 amino acids long. The V end lost 6 bases, the J end lost 3 bases, and 12 bases lay between the germline ends. The whole isolated RNA underwent reverse transcription, so sequencing captured expressed TCRB transcripts. Some 4 million reads on average were seen across naive, central memory and regulatory T cell samples. The repertoire was sequenced with immunoSEQ multiplex PCR; TCRdb's copy has only in-frame clones and lacks some. This repertoire shows 250,000 to 400,000 clones, approximately 14% found once; its top ten account for under 8.5%.

The sequenced material came from central memory CD4+ T cells from blood. This clonotype originated in a man younger than 40 in good health. This sequence joins TRBV6-5 and TRBJ2-7; weak D call: TRBD2 (5 bases). The DNA for the CDR3 is TGTGCCAGCAGCTACGGACGGGACTACGAGCAGTACGTC. Translating it yields CASSYGRDYEQYV.